A single sample gave rise to the 5 T cell receptor beta chains below, sequenced in a study of blood T cells in healthy people across ages. Through a sample-barcoded 5' primer and a J-beta primer mix, a second PCR was run for roughly 7 to 12 cycles. TCRdb called the 5' RACE reads again in MiXCR, with one record for every CDR3 protein. In the table there are 1.2 million to 1.5 million distinct CDR3 sequences, almost 60% of which are singletons. Sequencing used blood. Receptors originate from a man aged 18-30 years in good health.

This chain joins TRBV5-1 and TRBJ2-1; TRBD2 agrees at 10 bases. CDR1 is SGHRS, CDR2 YFSETQ, per germline. The J segment lost 6 bases and the V segment lost 4 bases, leaving 13 bases of the junction unmatched. The CDR3 sequence is 17 residues long. CDR3 in amino acids: CASSADRLAGGPNEQFF. CDR3 bases: TGCGCCAGCAGCGCCGATCGACTAGCGGGCGGTCCCAATGAGCAGTTCTTC. Looking up the rest from reference TRBV5-1 and TRBJ2-1 gives the full variable domain: KAGVTQTPRYLIKTRGQQVTLSCSPISGHRSVSWYQQTPGQGLQFLFEYFSETQRNKGNFPGRFSGRQFSNSRSEMNVSTLELGDSALYLCASSADRLAGGPNEQFFGPGTRLTVL.

The chain couples TRBV7-9 to TRBJ1-4, with D perhaps matching TRBD1 (6 bases). Germline CDR1 is SEHNR and CDR2 is FQNEAQ (reference sequence). V lost 0 bases and J 6 bases, leaving 11 bases between the germline ends. The CDR3 length is 15 residues. The CDR3 is CASSLAQGPHEKLFF. CDR3 DNA: TGTGCCAGCAGCTTAGCACAGGGCCCTCATGAAAAACTGTTTTTT.

This clonotype has more than one count but fewer than ten. This rearrangement joins TRBV12-3 or TRBV12-4 to TRBJ2-4; D is uncertain. CDR3 length: 15 amino acids. Trimming removed 3 bases from V and 0 bases from J, with 9 bases in between. The CDR3 sequence: CASSFLGGAKNIQYF. The CDR3 nucleotides are TGTGCCAGCAGTTTCTTAGGTGGAGCCAAAAACATTCAGTACTTC.

A few counts support this clonotype. J is TRBJ1-2 and V is TRBV12-3 or TRBV12-4; no reliable D call. Trimming left V 8 bases short and J 6 bases short, with 16 bases between. CDR3 length: 13 residues. The CDR3 nucleotides read TGTGCCAGCTATGAACAGTTGGTAGATGGCTACACCTTC. Translated, it gives CASYEQLVDGYTF.

The V call is TRBV20-1, the J call TRBJ1-1; TRBD1 aligns across 8 bases. Trimming removed 5 bases from V and 2 bases from J; junction bases left unmatched: 7. Germline CDR1 and CDR2: DFQATT and SNEGSKA (reference sequence). The CDR3 totals 14 residues. CDR3 nucleotides: TGCAGTGCTCTAACCGGGACAGGAAACACTGAAGCTTTCTTT. Translated: CSALTGTGNTEAFF.